One and the same sample provided the 9 T cell receptor beta chains below, sequenced in a study of graft-versus-host responses after intestinal transplantation. TCRdb keeps only in-frame clones here, not all; method: immunoSEQ multiplex PCR. The data hold around 110,000 clones, with about 92% observed a single time. No cognate antigen is known for these TCRs. Material: unstimulated CD4+ T cells sorted from spleen or lymph node cells, obtained before transplant. The receptor set was obtained from a human donor who was the organ donor for an intestinal transplant.

The chain employs TRBV28 and TRBJ2-3; D unresolved. V lost 6 bases, J lost 4 bases, and 17 bases lay in between. The CDR3 length is 15 residues. CDR1 is MDHEN and CDR2 is SYDVKM in the germline V gene. The CDR3 DNA reads TGTGCCAGCAGGGGGTCAGTGGAACCCCCAGATACGCAGTATTTT. Protein: CASRGSVEPPDTQYF.

The chain couples TRBV6-1 to TRBJ1-5; D may be TRBD1 (5 bases). Trimming stripped 7 bases from V and 3 bases from J, with 13 bases between. The CDR3 covers 14 residues. Germline V gene lookup returns CDR1 MNHNS and CDR2 SASEGT. The CDR3 nucleotides are TGTGCCAGCATTGGGACTGAATTCAATCAGCCCCAGCATTTT. This gives the protein CASIGTEFNQPQHF.

The gene calls are TRBV4-1 and TRBJ1-1, with D tentatively TRBD1 (6 bases). The CDR3 is 14 residues long. Trimming pared 0 bases from V and 6 bases from J, leaving 11 bases between. The germline V gene encodes CDR1 MGHRA and CDR2 YSYEKL. The CDR3 sequence is CASSQERRTAEAFF. In DNA form, the CDR3 reads TGCGCCAGCAGCCAAGAAAGGAGGACAGCTGAAGCTTTCTTT.

The chain combines TRBV6-1 with TRBJ1-2; D may be TRBD1 (5 bases). Germline loops: CDR1 MNHNS, CDR2 SASEGT. V was clipped by 4 bases and J by 1 base, with 16 bases between them. The CDR3 has 16 amino acids. The chain's CDR3 is CASSAHGRDFNYGYTF. The CDR3 DNA follows: TGTGCCAGCAGTGCGCACGGACGGGACTTTAACTATGGCTACACCTTC.

V usage is TRBV6-6 and J usage is TRBJ2-2, with TRBD2 matching 7 bases. CDR1 and CDR2 (germline): MNHNY, SVGAGI (reference sequence). With 2 bases clipped from V and 2 bases from J, the junction kept 5 bases outside the gene matches. This CDR3 has 16 amino acids. The CDR3 DNA follows: TGTGCCAGCAGTTACCGGCTAGCGGCTAACACCGGGGAGCTGTTTTTT. The encoded protein is CASSYRLAANTGELFF.

Concerning this clone itself: The sample has other DNA sequences that encode this CDR3 too. The chain carries TRBV19 and TRBJ2-3; D not resolved. The CDR3 runs to 14 residues. V was trimmed by 3 bases and J by 6 bases, leaving 13 bases between them. Germline V CDR1 and CDR2: LNHDA, SQIVND (reference sequence). CDR3 sequence: CASSMGRRTDTQYF. The CDR3, as DNA: TGTGCCAGTAGTATGGGCCGGCGTACGGATACGCAGTATTTT. Complete variable domain (other parts from reference TRBV19 and TRBJ2-3): DGGITQSPKYLFRKEGQNVTLSCEQNLNHDAMYWYRQDPGQGLRLIYYSQIVNDFQKGDIAEGYSVSREKKESFPLTVTSAQKNPTAFYLCASSMGRRTDTQYFGPGTRLTVL.

The chain uses TRBV19 and TRBJ2-5; D call uncertain. The J call is uncertain, as TRBJ2-7 better fits the DNA end. The CDR3 contains 12 residues. Germline CDR1 and CDR2: LNHDA and SQIVND (reference sequence). The CDR3 region is CASSMGPNEQYF. The CDR3, as DNA: TGTGCCAGTAGTATGGGTCCGAACGAGCAGTACTTC.

This sequence joins TRBV7-2 and TRBJ2-7; 8 positions match TRBD2. The J segment lost 3 bases and the V segment lost 0 bases, leaving 7 bases of the junction unmatched. Germline CDR1 and CDR2: SGHTA and FQGNSA. The CDR3 covers 16 residues. CDR3 sequence reads: CASSLAGSLAGYEQYF. CDR3 nucleotides: TGTGCCAGCAGCTTAGCTGGTAGTCTAGCGGGCTACGAGCAGTACTTC.

As to this clone: The DNA is omitted, as the CDR3 cannot be located on it reliably, and the CDR3 follows TCRdb's listing. V usage is TRBV30 and J usage is TRBJ1-1; the table calls TRBD1, which could not be checked here. The CDR3 totals 15 residues, both ends included. CDR1 and CDR2 from the germline V gene are GTSNPN and SVGIG (reference sequence). CDR3 amino acids: CAWSVPGQVGSGASF.